This TCR beta chain was found in a study of OX40 agonist ivuxolimab in advanced cancers. Of note for this clone: Antigen specificity is unknown.

Study-wide findings and caveats: Some nonresponders additionally presented with little normalized T-cell clonal expansion. Both CD4+ and CD8+ T cell populations in blood had undergone clonal expansion by week 6 at 0.1 to 3.0 mg/kg. On average, CD8+ T cells showed a greater number of expanded clones than CD4+.

Germline V CDR1 and CDR2: SGHTA, FQGNSA. Trimming took 7 bases from V and 0 from J, leaving 19 bases between them. The CDR3 is 18 amino acids. The study sampled blood at baseline, cycle 4 day 1, and cycle 7 day 1. Using immunoSEQ multiplex PCR, the repertoire was profiled, and TCRdb retains in-frame clones only, with some absent. The data hold 60,000 to 75,000 clones, with nearly 90% observed a single time. V and J are TRBV7-2 and TRBJ2-6, with no clear D. The sample here was CD4+ or CD8+ T cells sorted from blood, taken in a trial of the OX40 agonist ivuxolimab. This clonotype was sampled from an adult with an advanced solid tumor such as melanoma, head and neck, liver or kidney cancer. The CDR3, as DNA: TGTGCCAGCAAGTTAGGCCACAGAATTTTCTCTGGGGCCAACGTCCTGACTTTC. As protein: CASKLGHRIFSGANVLTF.